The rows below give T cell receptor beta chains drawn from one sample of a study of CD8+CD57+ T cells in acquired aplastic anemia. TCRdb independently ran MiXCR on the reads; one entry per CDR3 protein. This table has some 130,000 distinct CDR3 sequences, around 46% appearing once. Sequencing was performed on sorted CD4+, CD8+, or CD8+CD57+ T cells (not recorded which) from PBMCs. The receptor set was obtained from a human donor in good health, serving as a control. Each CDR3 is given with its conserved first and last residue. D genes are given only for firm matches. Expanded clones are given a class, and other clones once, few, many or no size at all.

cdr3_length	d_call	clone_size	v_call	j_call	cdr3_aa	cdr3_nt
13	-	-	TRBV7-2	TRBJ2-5	CASSLMGEETQYF	TGTGCCAGCAGCTTAATGGGGGAAGAGACCCAGTACTTC
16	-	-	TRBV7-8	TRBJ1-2	CASSAHPGGVDYGYTF	TGTGCCAGCAGCGCGCACCCGGGGGGCGTGGACTATGGCTACACCTTC
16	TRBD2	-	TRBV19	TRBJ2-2	CASSIREGVATGELFF	TGTGCCAGTAGTATAAGGGAGGGAGTAGCGACCGGGGAGCTGTTTTTT
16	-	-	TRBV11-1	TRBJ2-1	CASSLVSVLVSYEQFF	TGTGCCAGCAGCTTAGTATCCGTACTAGTCTCCTATGAGCAGTTCTTC
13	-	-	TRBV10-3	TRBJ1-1	CAIRPGQNTEAFF	TGTGCCATCAGACCGGGACAAAACACTGAAGCTTTCTTT
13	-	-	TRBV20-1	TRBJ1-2	CSARRGADYGYTF	TGCAGTGCTAGGCGGGGGGCTGACTATGGCTACACCTTC
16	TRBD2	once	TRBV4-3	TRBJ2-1	CASSHPGLARGNEQFF	TGCGCCAGCAGCCACCCGGGACTAGCGAGGGGGAATGAGCAGTTCTTC
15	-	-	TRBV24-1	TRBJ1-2	CATSDGQILNYGYTF	TGTGCCACCAGTGATGGACAGATACTTAACTATGGCTACACCTTC
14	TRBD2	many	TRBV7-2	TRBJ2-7	CASSGLAGRYEQYF	TGTGCCAGCAGTGGACTAGCGGGTCGCTACGAGCAGTACTTC
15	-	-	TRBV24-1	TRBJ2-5	CATSDRASREETQYF	TGTGCCACCAGTGACAGGGCCTCCCGGGAAGAGACCCAGTACTTC
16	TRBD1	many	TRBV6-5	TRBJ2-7	CASSYSSGTGSYEQYF	TGTGCCAGCAGTTACTCATCGGGGACAGGCTCCTACGAGCAGTACTTC
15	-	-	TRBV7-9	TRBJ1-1	CASSLDHGGNTEAFF	TGTGCCAGCAGCTTAGACCATGGAGGCAACACTGAAGCTTTCTTT
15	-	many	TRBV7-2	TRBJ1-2	CASSPQMGPFWGYTF	TGTGCCAGCAGCCCCCAGATGGGACCTTTCTGGGGCTACACCTTC
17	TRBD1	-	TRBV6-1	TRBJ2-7	CASSPTRWYRGRYEQYF	TGTGCCAGCAGCCCCACGAGGTGGTACAGGGGACGCTACGAGCAGTACTTC
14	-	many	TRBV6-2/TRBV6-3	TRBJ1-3	CASSSRVSGNTIYF	TGTGCCAGCAGTTCCAGGGTATCTGGAAACACCATATATTTT
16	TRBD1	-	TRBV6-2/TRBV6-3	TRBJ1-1	CASSYQPGQGHTEAFF	TGTGCCAGCAGTTACCAACCGGGACAGGGGCACACTGAAGCTTTCTTT
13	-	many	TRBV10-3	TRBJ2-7	CAISESLSYEQYF	TGTGCCATCAGTGAGTCGCTTTCGTACGAGCAGTACTTC
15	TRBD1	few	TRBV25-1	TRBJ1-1	CASSETGGAMAEAFF	TGTGCCAGCAGTGAAACAGGGGGCGCAATGGCTGAAGCTTTCTTT
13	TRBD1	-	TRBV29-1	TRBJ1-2	CSVDPGTAYGYTF	TGCAGCGTTGACCCCGGGACAGCCTATGGCTACACCTTC
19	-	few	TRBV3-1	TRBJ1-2	CASSQELRNFRAWEDGYTF	TGTGCCAGCAGCCAAGAATTGCGGAACTTTCGGGCTTGGGAAGATGGCTACACCTTC
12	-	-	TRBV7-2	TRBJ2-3	CASSLFADTQYF	TGTGCCAGCAGCCTGTTTGCAGATACGCAGTATTTT
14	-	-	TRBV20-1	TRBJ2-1	CSAVGGPVNNEQFF	TGCAGTGCGGTCGGGGGGCCCGTGAACAATGAGCAGTTCTTC
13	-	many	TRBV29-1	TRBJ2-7	CSVVGSVTYEQYF	TGCAGCGTTGTAGGATCAGTGACCTACGAGCAGTACTTC
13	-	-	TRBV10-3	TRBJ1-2	CAISESQEFGYTF	TGTGCCATCAGTGAGTCGCAGGAGTTTGGCTACACCTTC
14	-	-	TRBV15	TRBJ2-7	CATSRQVSSYEQYF	TGTGCCACCAGTAGACAGGTTAGCTCCTACGAGCAGTACTTC
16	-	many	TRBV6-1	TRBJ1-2	CASRRIGLIAHYGYTF	TGTGCCAGCAGAAGGATAGGGTTAATAGCCCACTATGGCTACACCTTC
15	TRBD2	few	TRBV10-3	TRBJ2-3	CAISMTSGGGDTQYF	TGTGCCATCAGCATGACTAGCGGGGGGGGAGATACGCAGTATTTT
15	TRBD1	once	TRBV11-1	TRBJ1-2	CASSLAGTATYGYTF	TGTGCCAGCAGCTTAGCGGGGACAGCAACCTATGGCTACACCTTC
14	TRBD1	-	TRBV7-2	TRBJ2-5	CASSGTGVGETQYF	TGTGCCAGCAGCGGGACAGGGGTAGGAGAGACCCAGTACTTC
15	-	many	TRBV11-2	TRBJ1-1	CASSSNSGESTEAFF	TGTGCCAGCAGCTCAAATTCCGGGGAGAGCACTGAAGCTTTCTTT
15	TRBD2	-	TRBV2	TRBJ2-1	CASKFPAGGHNEQFF	TGTGCCAGCAAATTCCCAGCGGGAGGGCACAATGAGCAGTTCTTC